This TCR beta chain was sequenced during a study of post-analysis software for immune sequencing data (dated by TCRdb to about 2015). Looking at the study overall: Relapsing-remitting, secondary progressive and progressive-relapsing multiple sclerosis were recorded as disease courses, and subtype annotation was lacking for some patients. The multiple sclerosis patient repertoires were compared with roughly twelve previously published healthy control repertoires from donors aged roughly 6 to 27 years. A subset of samples was prepared in parallel using single-end sample barcoding, then pooled and co-amplified after Illumina adapter ligation.

This clonotype was observed a handful of times. No cognate antigen has been identified for it. No much larger clone exists at a distance of one base, and base qualities are not known. Overall results and qualifications from the work: When samples were clustered directly using the F measure, samples prepared in the same batch co-clustered strongly, which prompted a batch-effect correction. Multiple sclerosis patients had significantly lower normalized Chao1 diversity than controls, a result that suggests substantial peripheral T-cell clonal expansion. Significantly higher frequencies in patients than in controls were found for several TRBV segments, including TRBV5-6, TRBV5-1 and TRBV20-1. The multiple sclerosis patient group was slightly younger than the control group.

The junction carries 20 bases between V and J, which are trimmed by 3 bases and 2 bases respectively. The CDR3 numbers 18 residues from cysteine through phenylalanine. The only DNA kept is the CDR3, 54 bases in frame from the first base. CDR1 MNHNS and CDR2 SASEGT were looked up in the germline V gene. TCR beta repertoires were profiled from peripheral blood of roughly 13 young patients with multiple sclerosis to demonstrate the VDJtools post-analysis software. The patients with multiple sclerosis were children and adolescents between roughly 6 and 16 years of age. Preparation of the library involved PCR. This sample was sequenced with an Illumina HiSeq 2500. To reduce PCR and sequencing biases, unique molecular identifiers were built into the TCR beta cDNA libraries. Approximately 500,000 cDNA molecules were obtained per 1 to 10 million input T cells, so each molecule approximated one T cell. The same protocol used for the earlier healthy control dataset was applied to prepare and sequence the patient libraries. Samples belonging to the same batch were prepared together, multiplexed and sequenced on a shared HiSeq lane. Per the authors' processing: Raw barcoded reads were processed with MIGEC, and single-read molecular identifier groups were discarded before consensus assembly and CDR3 extraction. Clonotype tables were post-analysed with VDJtools, and diversity was normalized by down-sampling all datasets to the smallest sample size. In repertoire overlap clustering, CDR3 amino acid sequences, but not nucleotide sequences, were matched to correct batch-related cross-sample contamination. TCRdb reanalyzed the raw reads on its own, using fastp at Q25 for trimming and MiXCR for clone calling, and kept in-frame beta chains. All rows with the same CDR3 protein become a single entry with the most common DNA and genes. The V and J calls, along with clone size, are taken from TCRdb and not from the paper's own processing. The sample has about 540,000 distinct CDR3 sequences on record, around a third of them singletons. The ten biggest clones cover around 6% of the sample.

The sequenced sample consisted of blood. The chain couples TRBV6-1 to TRBJ1-5; a weak D assignment points to TRBD1 (5 bases agree). This clonotype was sampled from a girl aged 2 to 17 with multiple sclerosis. The CDR3 here reads CASSDRAGRMVGNQPQHF. The DNA sequence is given as TGTGCCAGCAGTGACCGCGCAGGGAGGATGGTCGGCAATCAGCCCCAGCATTTT.